The 16 T cell receptor beta chains below come from one sample, sequenced in a study of T cell responses to AZD1222 COVID-19 vaccine. The method was immunoSEQ multiplex PCR; TCRdb's version includes in-frame clones alone and lacks a portion of them. The table shows about 140,000 clones, with just over 90% occurring only once. The sample here was peripheral blood, taken 28 days after the second AZD1222 dose. The source of these receptors is an adult who received the AZD1222 COVID-19 vaccine.

V gene TRBV6-5 combines with J gene TRBJ1-2, with unresolved D. Per the germline V gene, CDR1 is MNHEY and CDR2 is SVGAGI. V was clipped by 7 bases and J by 7 bases, with 13 bases between them. The CDR3 length is 12 residues. The DNA of the CDR3 is TGTGCCAGCAATGGGAACGTTGGTGGCTACACCTTC. It translates to CASNGNVGGYTF.

This clone was picked up one time. The V call is TRBV7-2, the J call TRBJ1-6; 9 positions agree with TRBD1. V trimming: 5 bases; J trimming: 10 bases; junction bases outside the gene matches: 9. CDR3 length equals 15 residues. CDR1 and CDR2 (germline): SGHTA, FQGNSA. The CDR3 reads CASSQTGTGRSPLHF. CDR3 bases: TGTGCCAGCAGCCAGACCGGGACAGGGAGGTCACCCCTCCACTTT.

The chain carries TRBV18 and TRBJ2-4; 10 bases are shared with TRBD1. After removal of 5 bases from V and 2 bases from J, the junction contained 3 bases not matched to a gene. This CDR3 is 15 amino acids long. The germline V gene has CDR1 KGHSH and CDR2 LQKENI. The CDR3 coding sequence is TGTGCCAGCTCAGGGACAGGGGAACCCAAAAACATTCAGTACTTC. Translated: CASSGTGEPKNIQYF.

The gene calls are TRBV19 and TRBJ1-2; D call uncertain. The V end was cut by 1 base, the J end by 3 bases, with 9 bases between. This CDR3 comprises 14 residues. Germline V gene lookup returns CDR1 LNHDA and CDR2 SQIVND (reference sequence). CDR3 in amino acids: CASSIVAGYYGYTF. CDR3 coding DNA: TGTGCCAGTAGTATAGTGGCCGGGTACTATGGCTACACCTTC.

This clone was seen just once. The chain carries TRBV9 and TRBJ2-7; TRBD1 matches at 8 bases. The germline V gene has CDR1 SGDLS and CDR2 YYNGEE. V lost 4 bases and J lost 0; bases outside the gene matches: 3. The CDR3 spans 14 residues. Here the CDR3 reads CASSSGQGSYEQYF. The CDR3 DNA reads TGTGCCAGCAGCTCCGGACAGGGCTCCTACGAGCAGTACTTC.

The V and J genes are TRBV12-3 or TRBV12-4 and TRBJ1-2; D unclear. This CDR3 is built from 11 residues. V was clipped by 3 bases and J by 7 bases, with 6 bases between them. The CDR3 bases are TGTGCCAGCAGTTTTGGAAGTGGCTACACCTTC. It specifies CASSFGSGYTF.

V is TRBV5-6 and J is TRBJ1-2, with D possibly matching TRBD1 (5 bases). This CDR3 has 15 amino acids. The germline V gene has CDR1 SGHDT and CDR2 YYEEEE. V was cut by 1 base and J by 1 base, with 11 bases left in between. CDR3 bases: TGTGCCAGCAGCTTGACAGGCGAAGGTAACTATGGCTACACCTTC. As protein: CASSLTGEGNYGYTF.

The V and J genes are TRBV19 and TRBJ2-5; D may correspond to TRBD1 or TRBD2 (5 bases each). V gave up 5 bases and J gave up 6 bases, with 19 bases separating them. The V gene's germline CDR1 is LNHDA and CDR2 SQIVND (reference sequence). The CDR3 has 15 residues. The CDR3 sequence is CASSYGEWGRQTQYF. CDR3 nucleotides: TGTGCCAGTAGTTACGGGGAATGGGGCCGACAGACCCAGTACTTC.

V is TRBV5-1 and J is TRBJ1-4, with TRBD1 as a possible D gene (6 bases). V lost 7 bases and J lost 0, with 10 bases in between. From germline, CDR1 is SGHRS and CDR2 YFSETQ. CDR3 length: 14 residues. The CDR3 is CASSRGATNEKLFF. CDR3 bases: TGCGCCAGCTCCAGGGGTGCAACTAATGAAAAACTGTTTTTT.

In nucleotides, the CDR3 is TGCGCCAGCAGCTTGGTAGTGGCAGGACCATACCAAGAGACCCAGTACTTC. This encodes CASSLVVAGPYQETQYF. This sequence joins TRBV5-1 and TRBJ2-5; D gene unclear. Per the germline V gene, CDR1 is SGHRS and CDR2 is YFSETQ. The CDR3 is 17 amino acids. Trimming took off 0 bases at V and 0 bases at J, with 15 bases between the two ends.

CDR3 sequence reads: CASSLSLWTQPQHF. The CDR3 coding sequence is TGTGCCAGCAGTTTATCTTTGTGGACTCAGCCCCAGCATTTT. V usage is TRBV28 and J usage is TRBJ1-5; no definite D call. Germline assignment: CDR1 MDHEN and CDR2 SYDVKM. This CDR3 region has 14 residues. V shed 1 base and J shed 6 bases, with 10 bases lying between them.

The rearrangement links TRBV9 to TRBJ1-6; the D gene is possibly TRBD1 (5 bases). Germline V gives CDR1 SGDLS, CDR2 YYNGEE. The V end was cut by 4 bases, the J end by 7 bases, with 9 bases between. The CDR3 spans 13 residues. CDR3 region: CASSSGQNSPLHF. DNA of the CDR3: TGTGCCAGCAGCTCGGGGCAAAATTCACCCCTCCACTTT.

This rearrangement joins TRBV7-3 to TRBJ2-7; no firm D call. V was cut by 5 bases and J by 2 bases, with 16 bases left in between. The germline CDR1 and CDR2 sequences are SGHTA and FQGTGA. The CDR3 runs 15 residues. The CDR3 nucleotides are TGTGCCAGCAGCCTAAGTCCCCTCCGAACCTACGAGCAGTACTTC. It is translated as CASSLSPLRTYEQYF.

V and J are TRBV27 and TRBJ1-2; 8 positions agree with TRBD1. Trimming removed 3 bases from V and 7 bases from J; junction bases left unmatched: 4. There are 13 residues in the CDR3. The V gene's germline CDR1 is MNHEY and CDR2 SMNVEV (reference sequence). CDR3 coding DNA: TGTGCCAGCAGTTTGCAGGGGGCGAGTGGCTACACCTTC. Protein: CASSLQGASGYTF.

This clone was observed a single time. The V call is TRBV5-5, the J call TRBJ1-1, with D perhaps TRBD1 (5 bases). Trimming removed 2 bases from V and 6 bases from J, with 11 bases in between. Germline V gene sequence: CDR1 SGHKS, CDR2 YYEKEE (reference sequence). This CDR3 contains 13 residues. DNA for the CDR3: TGTGCCAGCAGCTTAACAGGTGATGCTGAAGCTTTCTTT. The encoded protein is CASSLTGDAEAFF.

This chain uses TRBV25-1 with TRBJ1-6; D call uncertain. There are 13 residues in the CDR3. V lost 6 bases to trimming and J lost 8 bases, with 11 bases between them. CDR1 and CDR2 from the germline V gene are MGHDK and SYGVNS. CDR3 sequence (DNA): TGTGCCAGCAGAAAGTTTGGAGATTCACCCCTCCACTTT. Translating gives CASRKFGDSPLHF.